A single sample gave rise to the 5 T cell receptor beta chains below, sequenced in a study of early T cells in non-severe SARS-CoV-2 infection. TCRdb re-called the 5' RACE reads through MiXCR, storing one row per CDR3 protein. This sample has around 53,000 distinct CDR3 sequences, with around 12% found just once. The source material was whole blood, sampled at baseline. Source of these receptors: an adult who was a healthcare worker with PCR-confirmed SARS-CoV-2 infection or an uninfected control (not recorded which).

The chain carries TRBV18 and TRBJ2-3, with 9 nucleotides matching TRBD1. V dropped 3 bases and J dropped 6; count of bases not matched to a gene: 7. The CDR3 has 15 residues. From germline, CDR1 is KGHSH and CDR2 LQKENI. For the CDR3, the DNA is TGTGCCAGCTCACCTGGGACAGGGCCGCAGGATACGCAGTATTTT. Its translation is CASSPGTGPQDTQYF.

This chain connects TRBV7-2 to TRBJ1-2; no reliable D call. The germline V gene has CDR1 SGHTA and CDR2 FQGNSA. The germline V and J ends were trimmed by 3 bases and 7 bases, with 15 bases remaining between them. This CDR3 spans 14 amino acids. The CDR3: CASSLGVEQSGYTF. The CDR3 DNA reads TGTGCCAGCAGCTTGGGCGTCGAGCAGAGTGGCTACACCTTC.

This chain links TRBV6-2 or TRBV6-3 with TRBJ2-1; D is undetermined. The ends were cut back, 8 bases at V and 0 bases at J, with 5 bases in the middle. This CDR3 spans 12 amino acids. Germline V gives CDR1 MNHEY, CDR2 SVGEGT. CDR3: CASQSSYNEQFF. CDR3 DNA: TGTGCCAGCCAGAGCTCCTACAATGAGCAGTTCTTC.

This clonotype has more than one count but fewer than ten. The chain joins TRBV28 to TRBJ1-1; D gene unclear. The germline V gene encodes CDR1 MDHEN and CDR2 SYDVKM. Trimming took off 7 bases at V and 0 bases at J, with 9 bases between the two ends. The CDR3 consists of 13 residues. CDR3 loop: CASMRVLNTEAFF. The CDR3 bases are TGTGCCAGCATGAGGGTATTGAACACTGAAGCTTTCTTT.

This sequence joins TRBV9 and TRBJ2-3; 7 bases are shared with TRBD2. The CDR3 totals 14 residues. The J segment lost 1 base and the V segment lost 2 bases, leaving 1 base of the junction unmatched. Germline V gene sequence: CDR1 SGDLS, CDR2 YYNGEE. CDR3 region: CASSVLAGTDTQYF. In DNA form, the CDR3 reads TGTGCCAGCAGCGTCCTAGCGGGCACAGATACGCAGTATTTT. Combining the CDR3 with reference TRBV9 and TRBJ2-3 gives the whole variable domain DSGVTQTPKHLITATGQRVTLRCSPRSGDLSVYWYQQSLDQGLQFLIQYYNGEERAKGNILERFSAQQFPDLHSELNLSSLELGDSALYFCASSVLAGTDTQYFGPGTRLTVL.